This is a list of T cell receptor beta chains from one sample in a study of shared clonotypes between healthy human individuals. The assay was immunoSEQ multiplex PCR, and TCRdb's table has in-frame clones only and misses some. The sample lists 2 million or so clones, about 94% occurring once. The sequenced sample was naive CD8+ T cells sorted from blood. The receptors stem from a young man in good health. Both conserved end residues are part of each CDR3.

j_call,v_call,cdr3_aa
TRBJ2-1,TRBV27,CASSLGPTSGRNEQFF
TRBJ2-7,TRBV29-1,CSVEGETETGPYEQYF
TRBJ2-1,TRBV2,CASSDGGGAYNEQFF
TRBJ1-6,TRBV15,CATSRDQGARSPLHF
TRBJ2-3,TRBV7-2,CASSLNLGDTQYF
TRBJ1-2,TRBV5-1,CASSLAGTGLFYGYTF
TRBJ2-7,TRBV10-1,CASSDRGSSYEQYF
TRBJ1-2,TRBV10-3,CAISEDSNYGYTF
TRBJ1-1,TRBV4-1,CASSHLGGLNTEAFF
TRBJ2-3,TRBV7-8,CASSSQLAGVIDTQYF
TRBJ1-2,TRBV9,CASSVVSGDYGYTF
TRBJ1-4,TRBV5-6,CASRSNNVGPHNEKLFF
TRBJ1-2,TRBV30,CAWSPPPGTGTSPYGYTF
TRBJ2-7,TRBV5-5,CASSFAGLQYYF
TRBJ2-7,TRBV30,CAWSVTGTASYEQYF